Following are 10 T cell receptor beta chains from one sample sequenced in a study of blood T cell repertoires in COVID-19. Clones were sequenced by immunoSEQ multiplex PCR, and TCRdb holds only the in-frame ones, with some missing. The top ten hold 7.8% of the sample, which has 150,000 to 200,000 clones, around 76% seen once. Sequenced sample: peripheral blood. These receptor sequences come from a woman aged 60-70 years with COVID-19, enrolled during active disease.

The sample holds many counts of this clone. V usage is TRBV6-5 and J usage is TRBJ1-1; 7 bases agree with TRBD1. Germline-derived CDR1 and CDR2 are MNHEY and SVGAGI. Unmatched junction bases numbered 3, after V lost 1 base and J lost 4 bases. The length of the CDR3 is 14 residues. The DNA for the CDR3 is TGTGCCAGCAGTTACTTGGCAGGGGGCACTGAAGCTTTCTTT. Protein sequence: CASSYLAGGTEAFF.

The chain recombines TRBV19 with TRBJ2-2; 9 bases are shared with TRBD1. Unmatched junction bases numbered 4, after V lost 5 bases and J lost 3 bases. The CDR3 contains 15 residues. Germline loops: CDR1 LNHDA, CDR2 SQIVND (reference sequence). CDR3 protein: CASSPRDRDTGELFF. The DNA of the CDR3 is TGTGCCAGTAGTCCGAGGGACAGGGACACCGGGGAGCTGTTTTTT.

The V and J genes are TRBV28 and TRBJ2-2; TRBD2 aligns across 13 bases. CDR1 MDHEN and CDR2 SYDVKM come from the germline V gene. With 6 bases clipped from V and 3 bases from J, the junction kept 7 bases outside the gene matches. The CDR3 is 17 residues long. CDR3 nucleotide sequence: TGTGCCAGCAGCAAACTAGCGGGGGGGCTGGACACCGGGGAGCTGTTTTTT. As protein: CASSKLAGGLDTGELFF.

The V call is TRBV7-9, the J call TRBJ2-3; 8 nucleotides line up with TRBD2. Per germline, CDR1 SEHNR and CDR2 FQNEAQ (reference sequence). The ends lost 8 bases at V and 2 bases at J; junction bases unmatched: 12. The CDR3 has 16 amino acids. For the CDR3, the DNA is TGTGCCAGCCGGGGTCTTGTAGCGGGGCTCACAGATACGCAGTATTTT. Translated: CASRGLVAGLTDTQYF. Looking up the rest from reference TRBV7-9 and TRBJ2-3 gives the full variable domain: DTGVSQNPRHKITKRGQNVTFRCDPISEHNRLYWYRQTLGQGPEFLTYFQNEAQLEKSRLLSDRFSAERPKGSFSTLEIQRTEQGDSAMYLCASRGLVAGLTDTQYFGPGTRLTVL.

The chain combines TRBV4-1 with TRBJ1-2; possibly TRBD1 for D (6 bases). Per germline, CDR1 MGHRA and CDR2 YSYEKL. This CDR3 contains 16 residues. V was cut by 4 bases and J by 3 bases, with 18 bases left in between. The CDR3 loop reads CASSPREVDRYYGYTF. CDR3 nucleotides: TGCGCCAGCAGCCCCAGAGAGGTGGACAGATACTATGGCTACACCTTC.

A few counts support this clone. This chain uses TRBV10-3 with TRBJ1-2, with 9 positions matching TRBD1. Unmatched junction bases numbered 11, after V lost 5 bases and J lost 4 bases. Per the germline V gene, CDR1 is ENHRY and CDR2 is SYGVKD. The CDR3 length is 16 residues. The CDR3 here is CAISRTTGQGSYGYTF. The CDR3, as DNA: TGTGCCATCAGTCGAACAACGGGACAGGGCTCCTATGGCTACACCTTC.

This clone came up once. The V call is TRBV2, the J call TRBJ2-1; D might be TRBD1 (5 bases). The CDR3 covers 13 residues. Germline lookup yields CDR1 SNHLY and CDR2 FYNNEI. Trimming took off 6 bases at V and 4 bases at J, with 10 bases between the two ends. CDR3 residues: CASRSYRYNEQFF. DNA for the CDR3: TGTGCCAGCAGATCCTACAGGTACAATGAGCAGTTCTTC. Full variable domain (missing parts from reference TRBV2 and TRBJ2-1): EPEVTQTPSHQVTQMGQEVILRCVPISNHLYFYWYRQILGQKVEFLVSFYNNEISEKSEIFDDQFSVERPDGSNFTLKIRSTKLEDSAMYFCASRSYRYNEQFFGPGTRLTVL.

The chain combines TRBV21-1 with TRBJ1-2. TRBV21-1 counts as a pseudogene. CDR3 length: 12 amino acids. The CDR3 region is CASTQGGDGYTF. The CDR3 bases are TGTGCCAGCACCCAAGGAGGGGATGGCTACACCTTC.

The chain joins TRBV9 to TRBJ1-2; tentatively, D is TRBD1 (6 bases). Trimming left V 3 bases short and J 4 bases short, with 16 bases between. The CDR3 loop spans 15 amino acids. The germline gives CDR1 SGDLS, CDR2 YYNGEE. The CDR3 sequence: CASSASQGLVYGYTF. Here the CDR3 DNA reads TGTGCCAGCAGCGCCTCACAGGGTTTGGTCTATGGCTACACCTTC.

The chain combines TRBV7-9 with TRBJ1-4, with D possibly TRBD1 on 5 matching bases. V was cut by 1 base and J by 11 bases, with 8 bases left in between. CDR1 is SEHNR, CDR2 FQNEAQ, per germline (reference sequence). The CDR3 is 12 amino acids. CDR3 protein: CASSLGRAKLFF. CDR3 in DNA: TGTGCCAGCAGCTTAGGCAGGGCGAAACTGTTTTTT.